At least ten counts were recorded for the clone carrying this T cell receptor (beta chain). Its antigen is currently unknown. Donors were six healthy women in three monozygous twin pairs. This specimen comes from a study of identical twins' blood T cells. Each TCR cDNA library carried sample-specific barcodes on both ends. MiXCR was run by TCRdb on the 5' RACE reads, yielding one entry per CDR3 protein. The profile shows a few hundred thousand distinct CDR3 sequences, 25% to 35% of them singletons. Notes on the study in general: V gene usage reportedly matched far better within twin pairs than unrelated donors.

The ends lost 6 bases at V and 6 bases at J; junction bases unmatched: 9. CDR3 size: 14 residues. The chain carries TRBV12-3 or TRBV12-4 and TRBJ2-7; 9 bases match TRBD2. The sample consisted of PBMCs. The TCR comes from a woman aged 18-49 years in good health. For the CDR3, the DNA is TGTGCCAGCAGGACCGGGACTAGCTCGGGCGAGCAGTACTTC. Its protein product is CASRTGTSSGEQYF.